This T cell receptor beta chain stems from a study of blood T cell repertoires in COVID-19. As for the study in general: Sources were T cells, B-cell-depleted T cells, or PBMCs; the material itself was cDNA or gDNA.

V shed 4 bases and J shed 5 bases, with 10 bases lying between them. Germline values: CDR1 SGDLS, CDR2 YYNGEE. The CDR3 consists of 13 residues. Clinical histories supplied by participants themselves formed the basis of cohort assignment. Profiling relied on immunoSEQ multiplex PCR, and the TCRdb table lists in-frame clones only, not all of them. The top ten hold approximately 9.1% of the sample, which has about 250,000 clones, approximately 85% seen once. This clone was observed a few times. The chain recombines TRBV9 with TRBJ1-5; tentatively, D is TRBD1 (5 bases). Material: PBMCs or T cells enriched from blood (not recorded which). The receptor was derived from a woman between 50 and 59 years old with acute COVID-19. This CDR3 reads CASSPQGDQPQHF. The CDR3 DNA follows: TGTGCCAGCAGCCCCCAGGGTGATCAGCCCCAGCATTTT.